The rows below give T cell receptor beta chains drawn from one sample of a study of cytomegalovirus exposure and HLA in healthy donors. TCRdb's table, derived via immunoSEQ multiplex PCR, lists solely in-frame clones and lacks some. The table lists over 150,000 clones, 86% of them singletons, with 20% to 25% in the top ten. Sequenced input: PBMCs. The receptors here all came from a man between 18 and 29 years old in good health and CMV-seropositive. The CDR3 runs from the conserved cysteine through the conserved F or W. D genes are given only for firm matches. Expanded clones are given a class, and other clones once, few, many or no size at all.

TRBV2	.	.	TRBJ2-3	CASSDAGGTDTQYF	TGTGCCAGCAGTGATGCAGGGGGCACAGATACGCAGTATTTT
TRBV11-3	.	.	TRBJ2-7	CASSITQGREQYF	TGTGCCAGCAGCATCACACAGGGCCGCGAGCAGTACTTC
TRBV5-1	TRBD1	.	TRBJ2-7	CASSLGGQGSEQYF	TGCGCCAGCAGCTTGGGGGGACAGGGTAGCGAGCAGTACTTC
TRBV5-6	.	.	TRBJ1-1	CASSLTTDSSEAFF	TGTGCCAGCAGCCTAACTACAGACAGCTCTGAAGCTTTCTTT
TRBV11-2	.	few	TRBJ1-2	CASSLAGEGYTF	TGTGCCAGCAGCTTAGCGGGAGAGGGCTACACCTTC
TRBV19	TRBD1	.	TRBJ1-1	CASSRISGQGVTEAFF	TGTGCCAGTAGTAGGATCTCGGGACAGGGCGTCACTGAAGCTTTCTTT
TRBV18	.	many	TRBJ1-2	CASSPRQGGGYTF	TGTGCCAGCTCACCTAGGCAGGGAGGTGGCTACACCTTC
TRBV2	TRBD1	.	TRBJ2-5	CASSERTTGGKRETQYF	TGTGCCAGCAGTGAACGGACGACAGGGGGGAAAAGGGAGACCCAGTACTTC
TRBV6-6	.	.	TRBJ2-2	CASSYNTGELFF	TGTGCCAGCAGTTATAATACCGGGGAGCTGTTTTTT
TRBV18	TRBD1	.	TRBJ2-7	CASSPQGAATSYEQYF	TGTGCCAGCTCACCACAGGGGGCGGCCACCTCCTACGAGCAGTACTTC